The next 6 T cell receptor beta chains were all read from a single sample in a study of response to subunit inactivated influenza vaccine. Via MiXCR, TCRdb re-called the RT-PCR reads, giving one row per CDR3 protein. The sample includes over 800,000 distinct CDR3 sequences, 21% seen only once; the top ten take 10%. The input for sequencing was PBMCs from blood, taken about 5 days after vaccination. The receptors were gathered from a man aged 50-59 years who received an inactivated influenza vaccine.

This clonotype occurred once. This chain connects TRBV5-6 to TRBJ1-4, with a tentative D call TRBD1 (6 bases). Trimming took 4 bases from V and 7 from J, leaving 20 bases between them. Germline V CDR1 and CDR2: SGHDT, YYEEEE. The CDR3 spans 16 residues. The CDR3 DNA follows: TGTGCCAGCAGCGTTTTGGGGGCGTCGGGTGTTGAAAAACTGTTTTTT. Translated: CASSVLGASGVEKLFF.

V gene TRBV25-1 combines with J gene TRBJ2-2; tentatively, D is TRBD1 (5 bases). The CDR3 is 16 amino acids. Trimming pared 1 base from V and 0 bases from J, leaving 9 bases between. CDR1 is MGHDK, CDR2 SYGVNS, per germline. The CDR3 nucleotides read TGTGCCAGCAGTGAATTCCAGGGCGCGAACACCGGGGAGCTGTTTTTT. This gives the protein CASSEFQGANTGELFF.

The rearrangement links TRBV5-1 to TRBJ1-6; D possibly corresponds to TRBD1 (6 bases). The CDR3 extends over 16 amino acids. The germline gives CDR1 SGHRS, CDR2 YFSETQ. Trimming took off 0 bases at V and 7 bases at J, with 14 bases between the two ends. CDR3 protein: CASSLGAGAQNSPLHF. DNA for the CDR3: TGCGCCAGCAGCTTGGGAGCGGGGGCACAAAATTCACCCCTCCACTTT.

This clonotype was observed a handful of times. V gene TRBV29-1 combines with J gene TRBJ2-1, with TRBD2 matching over 11 bases. V was pared by 7 bases and J by 6 bases, with 8 bases of the junction left unmatched. Germline V CDR1 and CDR2: SQVTM, ANQGSEA. The CDR3 spans 14 residues. This CDR3 reads CSARVAGGGNEQFF. Here the CDR3 DNA reads TGCAGCGCCCGAGTAGCGGGAGGGGGCAATGAGCAGTTCTTC.

This clonotype turned up a few times. This sequence joins TRBV5-1 and TRBJ2-1; 7 positions match TRBD1. Germline assignment: CDR1 SGHRS and CDR2 YFSETQ. V was clipped by 2 bases and J by 0 bases; unmatched bases: 5. The CDR3 length is 16 residues. CDR3 DNA: TGCGCCAGCAGCTTCGGACAGGAGAGCTCCTACAATGAGCAGTTCTTC. This sequence encodes CASSFGQESSYNEQFF.

In its sample, this clonotype was seen a few times. The chain couples TRBV7-2 to TRBJ2-3; D is undetermined. Germline-derived CDR1 and CDR2 are SGHTA and FQGNSA. CDR3 length: 14 amino acids. Trimming removed 1 base at V and 6 bases at J, with 11 bases between. The chain's CDR3 is CASSLGAQLDTQYF. CDR3 nucleotide sequence: TGTGCCAGCAGCTTAGGGGCCCAGCTGGATACGCAGTATTTT.